This T cell receptor beta chain comes out of a study of cytomegalovirus exposure and HLA in healthy donors. Across the whole study: Among about 400 genotyped donors, roughly 81% fell in the Caucasian-associated ancestry cluster.

As for this clone: Its antigen is undetermined.

The CDR3 is 15 residues long. V was pared by 5 bases and J by 3 bases, with 9 bases of the junction left unmatched. Germline V gene lookup returns CDR1 SGHTA and CDR2 FQGNSA. Healthy bone marrow donors supplied every sample. 60 Vbeta and 13 Jbeta primers were used in PCR. Generated by immunoSEQ multiplex PCR, the TCRdb table keeps only in-frame clones and is missing some. The sample has about 210,000 clones; roughly 79% are singletons. Study-level results: Most subjects had HLA-A and HLA-B alleles reportedly predicted accurately by TCR beta sequences.

The source material was PBMCs. The gene calls are TRBV7-2 and TRBJ1-1; 7 bases match TRBD1. The source of this sequence is a male donor in good health and CMV-seronegative. DNA for the CDR3: TGTGCCAGCAGCCCCAACGCACAGGGGTACACTGAAGCTTTCTTT. Its translation: CASSPNAQGYTEAFF.